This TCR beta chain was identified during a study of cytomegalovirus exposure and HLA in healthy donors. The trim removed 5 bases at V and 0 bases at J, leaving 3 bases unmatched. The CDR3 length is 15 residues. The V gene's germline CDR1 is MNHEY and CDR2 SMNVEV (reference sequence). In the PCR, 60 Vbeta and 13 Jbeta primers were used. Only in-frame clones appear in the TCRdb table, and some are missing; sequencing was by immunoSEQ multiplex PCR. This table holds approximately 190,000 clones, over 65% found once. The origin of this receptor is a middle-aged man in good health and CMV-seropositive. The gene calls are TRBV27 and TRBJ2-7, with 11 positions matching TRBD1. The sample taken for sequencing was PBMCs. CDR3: CASSPGTGGSYEQYF. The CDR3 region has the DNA TGTGCCAGCAGTCCCGGGACAGGGGGCTCCTACGAGCAGTACTTC.